This passage covers 20 T cell receptor beta chains from one sample sequenced in a study of patients and donors after allogeneic stem cell transplantation. TCRdb redid the calling of the RT-PCR reads with MiXCR, one entry per CDR3 protein. The top ten hold roughly 6.4% of the sample, which has about 960,000 distinct CDR3 sequences, about a sixth seen once. Sequenced sample: blood, either unsorted or a sorted T cell fraction (not recorded which). These receptors were taken from a human donor who was either an allogeneic HSCT recipient or a stem cell or donor lymphocyte infusion donor (not recorded which). It is not recorded whose cells these are; they may come from a transplant donor.

The gene calls are TRBV3-1 and TRBJ1-5; TRBD1 is a possible D gene (6 bases). Germline CDR1 LGHDT, CDR2 YNNKEL (reference sequence). The germline V and J ends were trimmed by 2 bases and 6 bases, with 20 bases remaining between them. CDR3 length equals 17 residues. CDR3 DNA sequence: TGTGCCAGCAGCCAAAGTGGGCTGGGCAGGGGCAGTCAGCCCCAGCATTTT. Encoded protein: CASSQSGLGRGSQPQHF.

Only a few counts were recorded for this clonotype. V gene TRBV21-1 combines with J gene TRBJ2-6; TRBD1, the table's D call, was not compared with the DNA. TRBV21-1 counts as a pseudogene. CDR3 length: 17 amino acids. The CDR3 sequence: CASSTGVRSSGANVLTF. Here the CDR3 DNA reads TGTGCCAGCAGCACCGGGGTCCGAAGCTCTGGGGCCAACGTCCTGACTTTC.

The chain is built from TRBV5-6 and TRBJ1-5; D is possibly TRBD1 (5 bases). The CDR3 is 16 residues long. The germline V and J ends were trimmed by 0 bases and 1 base, with 11 bases remaining between them. In germline, CDR1 is SGHDT, CDR2 YYEEEE. The CDR3 DNA reads TGTGCCAGCAGCTTGGCCAGAGGGGCGAGCAATCAGCCCCAGCATTTT. The encoded protein is CASSLARGASNQPQHF.

This clonotype appeared a few times. This chain connects TRBV6-1 to TRBJ2-5; 15 nucleotides match TRBD2. CDR1 and CDR2 (germline): MNHNS, SASEGT. J lost 5 bases, V lost 5 bases, and 9 bases had no gene match. The CDR3 length is 17 residues. The CDR3 nucleotides read TGTGCCAGCAGTCCCCGGACTAGCGGGAGGGCCTGGGAGACCCAGTACTTC. Residues: CASSPRTSGRAWETQYF.

The rearrangement links TRBV5-3 to TRBJ2-3; 7 nucleotides line up with TRBD2. TRBV5-3 has ORF status, its function being uncertain. The CDR3 has 16 amino acids. V shed 8 bases, J shed 2 bases, and the junction held 14 bases outside the gene matches. This chain's CDR3 is CASMLGGTLSTDTQYF. For the CDR3, the DNA is TGTGCCAGTATGCTCGGGGGGACCCTTTCCACAGATACGCAGTATTTT.

The rearrangement uses TRBV18 and TRBJ2-1; the D gene is possibly TRBD2 (6 bases). CDR3 length equals 15 residues. Per germline, CDR1 KGHSH and CDR2 LQKENI. Deletions cut 3 bases from V and 5 bases from J, with 14 bases between. The CDR3 nucleotides read TGTGCCAGCTCACCTCAAGGGACTCCACACAATGAGCAGTTCTTC. It yields the protein CASSPQGTPHNEQFF.

The genes are TRBV5-1 and TRBJ1-3; possible D gene TRBD1, 6 bases. With 5 bases removed from V and 5 bases from J, the gap between germline ends came to 17 bases. This CDR3 has 15 residues. CDR1 is SGHRS, CDR2 YFSETQ, per germline. The CDR3 sequence is CASSATPGHRNTIYF. CDR3 coding DNA: TGCGCCAGCAGTGCCACTCCGGGACATCGAAACACCATATATTTT.

The CDR3 protein is CASSEEGEDEAFF. The CDR3 region has the DNA TGTGCCAGCAGTGAGGAGGGGGAGGATGAAGCTTTCTTT. This chain uses TRBV3-1 with TRBJ1-1; tentatively, D is TRBD1 (6 bases). Germline V gene data show CDR1 as LGHDT and CDR2 as YNNKEL (reference sequence). The CDR3 extends over 13 amino acids. V lost 6 bases and J lost 7, with 15 bases in between. Full variable domain (missing parts from reference TRBV3-1 and TRBJ1-1): DTAVSQTPKYLVTQMGNDKSIKCEQNLGHDTMYWYKQDSKKFLKIMFSYNNKELIINETVPNRFSPKSPDKAHLNLHINSLELGDSAVYFCASSEEGEDEAFFGQGTRLTVV.

The chain employs TRBV6-2 or TRBV6-3 and TRBJ2-7, with D perhaps being TRBD1 or TRBD2 (5 bases each). The CDR3 has 14 residues. The germline CDR1 and CDR2 sequences are MNHEY and SVGEGT. V lost 2 bases to trimming and J lost 7 bases, with 15 bases between them. Here the CDR3 reads CASSYGGVVGEQYF. DNA of the CDR3: TGTGCCAGCAGTTACGGGGGAGTAGTTGGGGAGCAGTACTTC.

This clonotype has ten or more counts. The gene calls are TRBV12-3 or TRBV12-4 and TRBJ2-2, with unresolved D. CDR3 length equals 11 residues. V shed 4 bases and J shed 8 bases, with 5 bases lying between them. CDR3 nucleotides: TGTGCCAGCAGTTCAGTGGGGGAGCTGTTTTTT. It encodes CASSSVGELFF.

This clonotype was picked up a small number of times. V usage is TRBV5-1 and J usage is TRBJ1-2; D is undetermined. Germline assignment: CDR1 SGHRS and CDR2 YFSETQ. The length of the CDR3 is 15 residues. V was pared by 3 bases and J by 4 bases, with 16 bases between. The CDR3: CASSSTSAVSYGYTF. CDR3 sequence (DNA): TGCGCCAGCAGCTCGACCTCGGCGGTTTCCTATGGCTACACCTTC.

The V and J genes are TRBV7-2 and TRBJ2-5; tentatively, D is TRBD2 (6 bases). The CDR3 runs 13 residues. Trimming cost V 5 bases and J 5 bases, with 12 bases left between them. CDR1 and CDR2 (germline): SGHTA, FQGNSA. CDR3 bases: TGTGCCAGCAGCGCGGGACCGGAGGAGACCCAGTACTTC. Protein: CASSAGPEETQYF.

The rearrangement uses TRBV6-2 or TRBV6-3 and TRBJ2-7; D may be TRBD1 (5 bases). Trimming removed 2 bases from V and 0 bases from J, with 14 bases in between. CDR3 length: 16 amino acids. The V gene's germline CDR1 is MNHEY and CDR2 SVGEGT. The CDR3 DNA sequence: TGTGCCAGCAGTTACCTGTTCGGGCAGGGCTCCTACGAGCAGTACTTC. This translates into CASSYLFGQGSYEQYF.

V is TRBV30 and J is TRBJ1-2; D not resolved. Trimming left V 1 base short and J 4 bases short, with 10 bases between. The CDR3 has 13 amino acids. Germline assignment: CDR1 GTSNPN and CDR2 SVGIG (reference sequence). CDR3 coding DNA: TGTGCCTGGAGTGCCGGGGAGAGCTATGGCTACACCTTC. This gives the protein CAWSAGESYGYTF. Full variable domain (rest looked up from reference TRBV30 and TRBJ1-2): SQTIHQWPATLVQPVGSPLSLECTVEGTSNPNLYWYRQAAGRGLQLLFYSVGIGQISSEVPQNLSASRPQDRQFILSSKKLLLSDSGFYLCAWSAGESYGYTFGSGTRLTVV.

This sequence joins TRBV5-6 and TRBJ1-4; D uncertain. Germline CDR1 is SGHDT and CDR2 is YYEEEE. Trimming removed 0 bases from V and 8 bases from J, with 11 bases in between. The CDR3 is made up of 14 amino acids. CDR3 DNA: TGTGCCAGCAGCTTGGCAGGTCGCCCAGAAAAACTGTTTTTT. Its protein product is CASSLAGRPEKLFF.

This clonotype was seen a handful of times. This chain links TRBV29-1 with TRBJ2-3, with unresolved D. Germline lookup yields CDR1 SQVTM and CDR2 ANQGSEA. The V gene lost 7 bases and the J gene lost 3 bases, with 2 bases spanning the gap. The CDR3 has 9 amino acids. In nucleotides, the CDR3 is TGCAGCGCAACAGATACGCAGTATTTT. Translation gives CSATDTQYF.

This clonotype was seen more than once but under ten times. This chain connects TRBV9 to TRBJ2-5; tentative D call: TRBD1 (6 bases). This CDR3 is 16 amino acids long. The germline V and J ends were trimmed by 1 base and 5 bases, with 18 bases remaining between them. Germline lookup yields CDR1 SGDLS and CDR2 YYNGEE. The CDR3 spells CASSVTRQARTETQYF. As DNA, the CDR3 is TGTGCCAGCAGCGTAACCAGACAGGCGAGGACGGAGACCCAGTACTTC.

V and J are TRBV20-1 and TRBJ2-1, with unresolved D. The CDR3 has 15 amino acids. Germline loops: CDR1 DFQATT, CDR2 SNEGSKA (reference sequence). The V gene lost 6 bases and the J gene lost 0 bases, with 15 bases spanning the gap. The CDR3: CSADRLESSYNEQFF. The DNA of the CDR3 is TGCAGTGCCGATAGACTGGAGAGCTCCTACAATGAGCAGTTCTTC.

As to this clonotype: Its ends do not fully match the called genes, so a read error is possible. This chain links TRBV28 with TRBJ1-2; D is unclear. The CDR3 is 17 residues long. The germline V gene encodes CDR1 MDHEN and CDR2 SYDVKM. DNA of the CDR3: TGTGCCAGCAGTTTCCCGGCTTTGGCCCTTCAGGACTATGGCTGCACCTTC. Protein sequence: CASSFPALALQDYGCTF.

J is TRBJ1-6 and V is TRBV7-3, with 7 bases identical to TRBD1. After removal of 6 bases from V and 7 bases from J, the junction contained 9 bases not matched to a gene. Germline V gene sequence: CDR1 SGHTA, CDR2 FQGTGA. The CDR3 spans 15 residues. As DNA, the CDR3 is TGTGCCAGCAGTCATACAGGGGAACCCAATTCACCCCTCCACTTT. Translated: CASSHTGEPNSPLHF. Filled out from reference TRBV7-3 and TRBJ1-6, the complete variable domain reads GAGVSQTPSNKVTEKGKYVELRCDPISGHTALYWYRQSLGQGPEFLIYFQGTGAADDSGLPNDRFFAVRPEGSVSTLKIQRTERGDSAVYLCASSHTGEPNSPLHFGNGTRLTVT.